This T cell receptor (beta chain) stems from a study of CXCR3-negative and CXCR3-positive naive CD8 T cells. Overall study results and limits: Naive subsets expressed similar surface CD5; TRB CDR3 features served to infer TCR strength. Memory CD8+ cells showed much lower diversity, while both naive subsets displayed comparably high diversity. Unlike memory cells, which differed, naive CXCR3-negative and CXCR3-positive cells had similar TRBV-TRBJ usage.

Triplicates of over 250,000 cells were sorted from each CD8+ T cell subset. Through 5' RACE with UMI labels, the TRB cDNA libraries were prepared. From the 5' RACE reads, TCRdb lists one entry per CDR3 protein and no DNA. This table lists just under 45,000 distinct CDR3 sequences. Comments on this clonotype: The antigen remains undetermined.

The CDR3 contains 18 residues. Germline CDR1 and CDR2: MGHRA and YSYEKL. The specimen was memory CD8+ T cells from blood. This clonotype originated in a human donor in good health. Some clones in this sample may be carry-over from other donors' samples. The chain recombines TRBV4-1 with TRBJ1-4; the D call of TRBD1 rests on TCRdb alone, since no DNA is present to check it. The CDR3 sequence is CASSQGTSVRGQNEKLFF.